This T cell receptor beta chain is drawn from a study of molecular identifiers for immune sequencing clone quantification. This clonotype has at least ten counts. The CDR3 is made up of 13 amino acids. Trimming pared 1 base from V and 6 bases from J, leaving 7 bases between. CDR1 is SEHNR, CDR2 FQNEAQ, per germline (reference sequence). Methods described previously were used for bulk TCR libraries, and listed TCR primers were applied. One entry per CDR3 protein, called by TCRdb with MiXCR from the PCR reads. The sample has just under 650,000 distinct CDR3 sequences, just under 20% seen once. Sorted naive CD8 T cells were those defined as CD8+CD4-CCR7+CD45RA+.

The sequenced sample was naive CD8+ T cells from blood, with Jurkat cell RNA spiked in. Subset: FACS-sorted CD8+CD4-CCR7+CD45RA+ naive T cells. The rearrangement uses TRBV7-9 and TRBJ1-5, with D unclear. The clonotype was recovered from a human donor in good health. Some libraries in this study had Jurkat cell RNA spiked in. The CDR3 loop is CASSLGVSQPQHF. The CDR3 nucleotides read TGTGCCAGCAGCTTAGGAGTTTCTCAGCCCCAGCATTTT.